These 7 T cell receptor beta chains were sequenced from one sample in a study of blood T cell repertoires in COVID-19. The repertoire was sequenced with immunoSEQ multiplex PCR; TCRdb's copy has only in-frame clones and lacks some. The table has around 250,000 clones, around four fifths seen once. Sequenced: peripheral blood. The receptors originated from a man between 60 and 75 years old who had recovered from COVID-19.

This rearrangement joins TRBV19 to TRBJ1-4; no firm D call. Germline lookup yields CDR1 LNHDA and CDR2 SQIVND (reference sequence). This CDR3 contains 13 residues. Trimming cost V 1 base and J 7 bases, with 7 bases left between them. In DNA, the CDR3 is TGTGCCAGTAGTATAGCCCCGGGTGAAAAACTGTTTTTT. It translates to CASSIAPGEKLFF.

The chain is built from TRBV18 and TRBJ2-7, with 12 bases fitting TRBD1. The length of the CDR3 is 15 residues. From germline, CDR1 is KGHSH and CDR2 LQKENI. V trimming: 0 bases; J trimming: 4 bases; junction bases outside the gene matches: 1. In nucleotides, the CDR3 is TGTGCCAGCTCACCACCGGGACAGGGGGCGTACGAGCAGTACTTC. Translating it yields CASSPPGQGAYEQYF. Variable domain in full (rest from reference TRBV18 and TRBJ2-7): NAGVMQNPRHLVRRRGQEARLRCSPMKGHSHVYWYRQLPEEGLKFMVYLQKENIIDESGMPKERFSAEFPKEGPSILRIQQVVRGDSAAYFCASSPPGQGAYEQYFGPGTRLTVT.

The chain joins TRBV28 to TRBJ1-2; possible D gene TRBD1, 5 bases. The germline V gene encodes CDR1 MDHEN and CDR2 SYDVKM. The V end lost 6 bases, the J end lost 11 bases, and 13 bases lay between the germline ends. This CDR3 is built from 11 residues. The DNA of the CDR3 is TGTGCCAGCAGAACTCCGGGACTTTACACCTTC. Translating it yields CASRTPGLYTF.

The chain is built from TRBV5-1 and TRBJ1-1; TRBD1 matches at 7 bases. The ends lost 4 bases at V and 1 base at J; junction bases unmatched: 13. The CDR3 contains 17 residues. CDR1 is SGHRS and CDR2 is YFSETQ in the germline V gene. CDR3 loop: CASSEDWGQLGNTEAFF. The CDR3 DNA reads TGCGCCAGCAGCGAAGATTGGGGACAGCTGGGGAACACTGAAGCTTTCTTT.

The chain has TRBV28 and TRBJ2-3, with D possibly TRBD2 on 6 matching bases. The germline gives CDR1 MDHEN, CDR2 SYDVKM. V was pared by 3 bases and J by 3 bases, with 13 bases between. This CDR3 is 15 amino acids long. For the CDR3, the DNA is TGTGCCAGCAGTTTCTTTAGCGGAACTACAGATACGCAGTATTTT. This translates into CASSFFSGTTDTQYF.

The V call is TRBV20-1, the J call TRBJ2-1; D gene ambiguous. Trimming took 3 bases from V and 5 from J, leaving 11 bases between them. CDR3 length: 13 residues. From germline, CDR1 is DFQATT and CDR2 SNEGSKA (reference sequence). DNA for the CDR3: TGCAGTGCTAGTGTCCCCGTAAACAATGAGCAGTTCTTC. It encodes CSASVPVNNEQFF.

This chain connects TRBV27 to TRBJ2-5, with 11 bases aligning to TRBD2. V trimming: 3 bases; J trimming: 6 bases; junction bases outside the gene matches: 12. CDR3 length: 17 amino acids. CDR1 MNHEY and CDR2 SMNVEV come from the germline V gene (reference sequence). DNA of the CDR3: TGTGCCAGCAGTTTTGGGGTTAGCGGGGGGGCTTTGAAGACCCAGTACTTC. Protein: CASSFGVSGGALKTQYF.